These 30 T cell receptor beta chains originate from one sample sequenced in a study of OX40 agonist ivuxolimab in advanced cancers. TCRdb's table, derived via immunoSEQ multiplex PCR, lists solely in-frame clones and lacks some. The sample has 44,000 or so clones; roughly 80% are singletons. Sequenced here: CD4+ or CD8+ T cells sorted from blood, sampled in a trial of the OX40 agonist ivuxolimab. These receptors were obtained from an adult with an advanced solid tumor such as melanoma, head and neck, liver or kidney cancer.

The chain carries TRBV7-2 and TRBJ1-1, with D unclear. The germline V gene has CDR1 SGHTA and CDR2 FQGNSA. This CDR3 is 13 amino acids long. V was clipped by 2 bases and J by 0 bases, with 4 bases between them. CDR3 in DNA: TGTGCCAGCAGCTTACGAATGAACACTGAAGCTTTCTTT. Residues: CASSLRMNTEAFF.

This sequence joins TRBV6-4 and TRBJ2-3; the D is unclear. Trimming stripped 2 bases from V and 0 bases from J, with 6 bases between. Germline loops: CDR1 MRHNA, CDR2 SNTAGT. The CDR3 consists of 14 residues. CDR3 in DNA: TGTGCCAGCAGTGACCAACCTAGCACAGATACGCAGTATTTT. Translation: CASSDQPSTDTQYF.

V is TRBV29-1 and J is TRBJ2-7, with D possibly being TRBD2 (5 bases). The CDR3 sequence is 13 residues long. V lost 4 bases and J 6 bases, leaving 16 bases between the germline ends. CDR1 and CDR2 from the germline V gene are SQVTM and ANQGSEA. CDR3 sequence reads: CSVVEGGNGEQYF. The CDR3 nucleotides read TGCAGCGTTGTAGAGGGTGGTAATGGCGAGCAGTACTTC.

The rearrangement links TRBV6-1 to TRBJ2-2, with TRBD2 matching over 8 bases. The trim removed 4 bases at V and 6 bases at J, leaving 4 bases unmatched. Germline V gene data show CDR1 as MNHNS and CDR2 as SASEGT. This CDR3 is 14 amino acids long. The chain's CDR3 is CASSGREGPGELFF. CDR3 nucleotide sequence: TGTGCCAGCAGTGGCCGGGAGGGTCCCGGGGAGCTGTTTTTT.

The chain recombines TRBV6-5 with TRBJ2-7; D unresolved. The CDR3 sequence is 16 residues long. Trimming left V 4 bases short and J 0 bases short, with 16 bases between. Germline lookup yields CDR1 MNHEY and CDR2 SVGAGI. CDR3 sequence (DNA): TGTGCCAGCAGTTCCCGTGCAGGAATGAGCTCCTACGAGCAGTACTTC. This translates into CASSSRAGMSSYEQYF.

This clone was picked up a small number of times. V gene TRBV19 combines with J gene TRBJ2-7; D may be TRBD2 (6 bases). The CDR3 totals 15 residues. Germline V gene data show CDR1 as LNHDA and CDR2 as SQIVND (reference sequence). Trimming took off 0 bases at V and 3 bases at J, with 12 bases between the two ends. CDR3 coding DNA: TGTGCCAGTAGTATAGATGCGGGACCCCGCTACGAGCAGTACTTC. This sequence encodes CASSIDAGPRYEQYF.

The J gene is TRBJ2-7, the V gene TRBV6-5; 10 bases fit TRBD2. This CDR3 has 12 amino acids. J was trimmed by 6 bases and V by 8 bases; bases with no gene match: 4. From germline, CDR1 is MNHEY and CDR2 SVGAGI. The chain's CDR3 is CASGLAGAEQYF. The DNA of the CDR3 is TGTGCCAGCGGGCTAGCGGGAGCCGAGCAGTACTTC.

This clone was seen more than once but under ten times. This chain uses TRBV7-6 with TRBJ2-7, with 8 bases lining up with TRBD2. This CDR3 has 15 residues. V shed 4 bases and J 5 bases; nucleotides not matched to a gene: 10. Germline-derived CDR1 and CDR2 are SGHVS and FNYEAQ. The CDR3 sequence is CASSSLSGRGHEQYF. The CDR3 DNA reads as TGTGCCAGCAGCTCTTTGAGCGGGAGAGGTCACGAGCAGTACTTC.

V gene TRBV6-6 combines with J gene TRBJ2-5, with 7 bases matching TRBD2. The DNA end is a closer match to TRBJ2-7, so the J assignment may be wrong. Germline assignment: CDR1 MNHNY and CDR2 SVGAGI (reference sequence). CDR3 length equals 13 residues. The CDR3 region has the DNA TGTGCCAGCAGTTACAGGGGAGGGGACGAGCAGTACTTC. Translating it yields CASSYRGGDEQYF.

The V gene is TRBV5-5, the J gene TRBJ2-3; possibly TRBD1 for D (5 bases). Germline CDR1 and CDR2: SGHKS and YYEKEE (reference sequence). V lost 0 bases and J 1 base, leaving 12 bases between the germline ends. There are 16 residues in the CDR3. The CDR3 sequence is CASSLARAVRTDTQYF. DNA for the CDR3: TGTGCCAGCAGCTTGGCCAGGGCAGTACGCACAGATACGCAGTATTTT.

V is TRBV9 and J is TRBJ1-1, with 7 bases fitting TRBD1. The trim removed 4 bases at V and 1 base at J, leaving 7 bases unmatched. The CDR3 spans 15 residues. In germline, CDR1 is SGDLS, CDR2 YYNGEE. DNA for the CDR3: TGTGCCAGCAGCCCTACAGGGGCCCCGAACACTGAAGCTTTCTTT. Its protein product is CASSPTGAPNTEAFF. The whole variable domain, remainder taken from reference TRBV9 and TRBJ1-1, is DSGVTQTPKHLITATGQRVTLRCSPRSGDLSVYWYQQSLDQGLQFLIQYYNGEERAKGNILERFSAQQFPDLHSELNLSSLELGDSALYFCASSPTGAPNTEAFFGQGTRLTVV.

The chain carries TRBV4-1 and TRBJ2-7; 10 bases line up with TRBD1. The CDR3 is made up of 14 amino acids. Per germline, CDR1 MGHRA and CDR2 YSYEKL. Trimming cost V 3 bases and J 4 bases; bases outside gene matches: 3. The CDR3 DNA is TGCGCCAGCAGCCAGAGGACAGGGGGTTACGAGCAGTACTTC. This encodes CASSQRTGGYEQYF.

The chain combines TRBV7-9 with TRBJ1-2, with 9 bases aligning to TRBD1. This CDR3 spans 14 amino acids. J lost 8 bases, V lost 5 bases, and 9 bases had no gene match. Germline values: CDR1 SEHNR, CDR2 FQNEAQ (reference sequence). The CDR3 loop reads CASSSRDRVGGYTF. The CDR3, as DNA: TGTGCCAGCAGCAGTAGGGACAGGGTAGGAGGCTACACCTTC.

V is TRBV5-1 and J is TRBJ2-3; the match to TRBD1 covers 9 bases. J gave up 4 bases and V 6 bases, and 6 bases lay outside the gene matches. Germline assignment: CDR1 SGHRS and CDR2 YFSETQ. The CDR3 extends over 14 amino acids. The CDR3 reads CASKEDRGSDTQYF. CDR3 coding DNA: TGCGCCAGCAAGGAGGACAGGGGATCAGATACGCAGTATTTT.

Written as DNA, the CDR3 is TGTGCCAGCAGCTTATTGGGGTTCAATGAGCAGTTCTTC. Translation: CASSLLGFNEQFF. This rearrangement joins TRBV11-2 to TRBJ2-1; D is ambiguous. The ends were cut back, 2 bases at V and 6 bases at J, with 8 bases in the middle. The CDR3 covers 13 residues. Germline-derived CDR1 and CDR2 are SGHAT and FQNNGV.

The chain joins TRBV7-2 to TRBJ1-2; possibly TRBD1 for D (5 bases). The CDR3 contains 16 residues. V gave up 0 bases and J gave up 1 base, with 12 bases separating them. Germline V CDR1 and CDR2: SGHTA, FQGNSA. CDR3 loop: CASSLAVGGGNYGYTF. The CDR3 region has the DNA TGTGCCAGCAGCTTAGCGGTGGGGGGAGGTAACTATGGCTACACCTTC.

This chain joins TRBV29-1 and TRBJ2-3; 10 positions agree with TRBD1. Germline values: CDR1 SQVTM, CDR2 ANQGSEA. V shed 1 base, J shed 4 bases, and the junction held 5 bases outside the gene matches. This CDR3 is 15 amino acids long. CDR3 coding DNA: TGCAGCGTTGAAGTTGGAGACAGGGGGCCAGATACGCAGTATTTT. As protein: CSVEVGDRGPDTQYF.

This clone was seen only a few times. The chain recombines TRBV19 with TRBJ1-6, with D hard to call. This CDR3 contains 14 residues. Germline V gene lookup returns CDR1 LNHDA and CDR2 SQIVND (reference sequence). V shed 3 bases and J shed 2 bases, with 5 bases lying between them. CDR3 sequence: CASSIKTYNSPLHF. In DNA, the CDR3 is TGTGCCAGTAGTATCAAGACCTATAATTCACCCCTCCACTTT. The variable domain in full, with the rest retrieved from reference TRBV19 and TRBJ1-6, is DGGITQSPKYLFRKEGQNVTLSCEQNLNHDAMYWYRQDPGQGLRLIYYSQIVNDFQKGDIAEGYSVSREKKESFPLTVTSAQKNPTAFYLCASSIKTYNSPLHFGNGTRLTVT.

The V call is TRBV30, the J call TRBJ2-3; 16 positions match TRBD2. Germline V CDR1 and CDR2: GTSNPN, SVGIG (reference sequence). V dropped 8 bases and J dropped 2; count of bases not matched to a gene: 4. This CDR3 contains 15 residues. CDR3 coding DNA: TGTGCCGTGGGACTAGCGGGAGGGCCCACAGATACGCAGTATTTT. Protein sequence: CAVGLAGGPTDTQYF.

The chain has TRBV6-4 and TRBJ1-1; unclear D gene. Trimming took 5 bases from V and 1 from J, leaving 8 bases between them. CDR3 size: 13 residues. CDR1 MRHNA and CDR2 SNTAGT come from the germline V gene. CDR3 sequence: CASSPDGNTEAFF. The CDR3 DNA is TGTGCCAGCAGTCCGGACGGGAACACTGAAGCTTTCTTT.

The V call is TRBV4-1, the J call TRBJ1-2, with D maybe TRBD1 (5 bases). CDR1 and CDR2 from the germline V gene are MGHRA and YSYEKL. V was pared by 1 base and J by 0 bases, with 12 bases between. The CDR3 sequence is 16 residues long. The CDR3, as DNA: TGCGCCAGCAGCCAAGTCCCAGGGAGGGCTAACTATGGCTACACCTTC. Translation: CASSQVPGRANYGYTF.

The chain uses TRBV5-8 and TRBJ2-2, with D tentatively TRBD2 (5 bases). Trimming took off 4 bases at V and 2 bases at J, with 9 bases between the two ends. The germline CDR1 and CDR2 sequences are SGHTS and YDEGEE. This CDR3 spans 14 amino acids. CDR3 region: CASSPGLNTGELFF. The CDR3 bases are TGTGCCAGCAGCCCCGGACTTAACACCGGGGAGCTGTTTTTT. The full variable domain, rest sourced from reference TRBV5-8 and TRBJ2-2, is EAGVTQSPTHLIKTRGQQATLRCSPISGHTSVYWYQQALGLGLQFLLWYDEGEERNRGNFPPRFSGRQFPNYSSELNVNALELEDSALYLCASSPGLNTGELFFGEGSRLTVL.

The CDR3 bases are TGTGCCAGTAGTATGTCAGGGAGGAGCAATCAGCCCCAGCATTTT. This encodes CASSMSGRSNQPQHF. The genes are TRBV19 and TRBJ1-5, with D possibly matching TRBD1 (5 bases). Looked up from germline, CDR1 is LNHDA and CDR2 is SQIVND (reference sequence). This CDR3 is 15 amino acids long. Trimming took 3 bases from V and 1 from J, leaving 10 bases between them. Using reference TRBV19 and TRBJ1-5 for the parts outside the CDR3, the full variable domain is DGGITQSPKYLFRKEGQNVTLSCEQNLNHDAMYWYRQDPGQGLRLIYYSQIVNDFQKGDIAEGYSVSREKKESFPLTVTSAQKNPTAFYLCASSMSGRSNQPQHFGDGTRLSIL.

The chain carries TRBV7-8 and TRBJ2-4; 8 bases map to TRBD2. Germline V gene sequence: CDR1 SGHVS, CDR2 FQNEAQ. J lost 0 bases, V lost 3 bases, and 10 bases had no gene match. CDR3 length: 18 residues. The CDR3 spells CASSFSGTSPLAKNIQYF. CDR3 sequence (DNA): TGTGCCAGCAGCTTTAGCGGGACATCCCCTCTAGCCAAAAACATTCAGTACTTC.

This sequence joins TRBV27 and TRBJ1-1; D gene uncertain. CDR1 and CDR2 (germline): MNHEY, SMNVEV (reference sequence). The CDR3 has 14 residues. Trimming shortened V by 2 bases and J by 1 base, and 8 bases separated the two germline ends. The CDR3 region is CASSLDGRNTEAFF. In nucleotides, the CDR3 is TGTGCCAGCAGTTTAGACGGAAGGAACACTGAAGCTTTCTTT.

The CDR3 nucleotides read TGTGCCACGCGTAGGGCAGGGGAAGGCTATGGCTACACCTTC. Protein product: CATRRAGEGYGYTF. This chain uses TRBV7-2 with TRBJ1-2; weak D call: TRBD1 (6 bases). Trimming removed 10 bases from V and 4 bases from J, with 19 bases in between. CDR1 and CDR2 (germline): SGHTA, FQGNSA. The CDR3 covers 14 residues.

V gene TRBV5-8 combines with J gene TRBJ1-1; D is uncertain. Germline V lookup: CDR1 SGHTS, CDR2 YDEGEE. Trimming took off 0 bases at V and 11 bases at J, with 8 bases between the two ends. CDR3 length: 11 amino acids. This CDR3 is CASSLGAMAFF. CDR3 bases: TGTGCCAGCAGCTTGGGAGCAATGGCTTTCTTT.

This sequence joins TRBV2 and TRBJ2-1; 8 bases agree with TRBD2. Germline V gene data show CDR1 as SNHLY and CDR2 as FYNNEI. The V segment lost 6 bases and the J segment 1 base; nucleotides outside the gene matches: 5. The CDR3 consists of 15 residues. CDR3 protein: CASRASGFSYNEQFF. The CDR3, as DNA: TGTGCCAGCAGAGCTAGCGGGTTTTCCTACAATGAGCAGTTCTTC.

The genes are TRBV6-6 and TRBJ2-3; 11 nucleotides agree with TRBD2. Germline V gene lookup returns CDR1 MNHNY and CDR2 SVGAGI (reference sequence). The CDR3 loop spans 16 amino acids. The trim removed 7 bases at V and 2 bases at J, leaving 8 bases unmatched. CDR3 DNA sequence: TGTGCCAGCACCGACCTGGGACTAGCGGTCACAGATACGCAGTATTTT. Amino acid sequence: CASTDLGLAVTDTQYF.

The chain is built from TRBV30 and TRBJ2-7, with D perhaps matching TRBD1 or TRBD2 (5 bases each). This CDR3 has 13 residues. V was trimmed by 2 bases and J by 6 bases, leaving 14 bases between them. Looked up from germline, CDR1 is GTSNPN and CDR2 is SVGIG (reference sequence). This chain's CDR3 is CAWSWGSQSEQYF. The DNA of the CDR3 is TGTGCCTGGAGTTGGGGGTCTCAAAGCGAGCAGTACTTC.